The 5 T cell receptor beta chains in this list originate from one sample, sequenced in a study of T cells in Graves' hyperthyroidism and ophthalmopathy. Amplification of TCR beta CDR3 regions was performed using RNA transcripts as template. HTBI primers were the set used in a first-round RT-PCR of the TCR CDR3. TCRdb ran MiXCR on the multiplex PCR reads and lists one entry per CDR3 protein. Of 50,000 to 55,000 distinct CDR3 sequences listed, approximately 48% were seen once; the top ten hold about a tenth. Material for sequencing was blood. All receptors derive from a woman aged 45-65 years with Graves' ophthalmopathy.

Worth noting for this clonotype: Lacking the conserved final phenylalanine or tryptophan, this CDR3 likely reflects a read error. The chain recombines TRBV20-1 with TRBJ1-1; TRBD1 agrees at 7 bases. The germline V gene has CDR1 DFQATT and CDR2 SNEGSKA (reference sequence). The V segment lost 4 bases and the J segment 6 bases; nucleotides outside the gene matches: 11. The CDR3 runs to 14 residues. CDR3 bases: TGCAGTGCTAACCGGGACAGATCCTTAGCTGAAGCTTTCTCT. Translated: CSANRDRSLAEAFS.

The chain recombines TRBV7-9 with TRBJ2-5; 8 bases line up with TRBD1. V lost 1 base, J lost 2 bases, and 3 bases stayed unmatched. This CDR3 is built from 15 residues. From germline, CDR1 is SEHNR and CDR2 FQNEAQ (reference sequence). The CDR3 here is CASSLGTGLQETQYF. Here the CDR3 DNA reads TGTGCCAGCAGCTTAGGGACAGGGCTGCAAGAGACCCAGTACTTC.

This chain links TRBV24-1 with TRBJ1-4; the D is unclear. CDR1 and CDR2 (germline): KGHDR, SFDVKD. V shed 7 bases and J shed 5 bases, with 13 bases lying between them. This CDR3 spans 14 amino acids. The CDR3 protein is CATRLSGNNEKLFF. The CDR3 DNA reads TGTGCCACCAGACTGTCAGGAAACAATGAAAAACTGTTTTTT.

The sample holds many counts of this clonotype. A much larger clonotype is one base distant, so this may be a read error. The gene calls are TRBV12-3 or TRBV12-4 and TRBJ1-6, with a weak D call TRBD1 (5 bases). The CDR3 loop spans 12 amino acids. CDR3 nucleotides: TGTGCCGGCAGTTCAGGGAATTCACCCCTCCACTTT. Protein sequence: CAGSSGNSPLHF.

J is TRBJ2-6 and V is TRBV9; D is uncertain. V gave up 2 bases and J gave up 4 bases, with 7 bases separating them. Germline CDR1 and CDR2: SGDLS and YYNGEE. The CDR3 length is 14 residues. CDR3 nucleotide sequence: TGTGCCAGCAGCGTTGGTGTCGGGGCCAACGTCCTGACTTTC. The encoded protein is CASSVGVGANVLTF.